Following are 19 T cell receptor beta chains from one sample sequenced in a study of blood T cell repertoires in COVID-19 (dated by TCRdb to the early 2020s). The library was obtained by the immunoSEQ multiplex PCR assay. In its TCRdb copy, this immuneACCESS table keeps in-frame sequences only and misses some clones. Where compared with another copy, unresolved V genes explain less than half of these, and the others have no known cause. The sample data list more than 150,000 clones, and roughly 80% of these were observed just once. Roughly 13% of the sample goes to the ten largest clones. Sequencing input: peripheral blood. The receptor source for this set is a man aged 50-60 years who had recovered from COVID-19.

V usage is TRBV5-1 and J usage is TRBJ2-3, with 15 positions matching TRBD2. Trimming took 2 bases from V and 2 from J; bases not matched to a gene: 3. The germline CDR1 and CDR2 sequences are SGHRS and YFSETQ. There are 17 residues in the CDR3. The CDR3 nucleotides are TGCGCCAGCAGCTTCGGACTAGCGGGAGGGGACACAGATACGCAGTATTTT. It yields the protein CASSFGLAGGDTDTQYF.

J is TRBJ1-1 and V is TRBV5-1; no clear D. Trimming stripped 4 bases from V and 11 bases from J, with 15 bases between. The CDR3 has 12 amino acids. Germline V CDR1 and CDR2: SGHRS, YFSETQ. The CDR3 here is CASSEPGLGAFF. For the CDR3, the DNA is TGCGCCAGCAGCGAGCCGGGATTAGGGGCTTTCTTT.

This chain links TRBV19 with TRBJ1-6, with a weak D call TRBD1 (6 bases). Trimming removed 3 bases at V and 0 bases at J, with 12 bases between. This CDR3 region has 17 residues. Germline CDR1 LNHDA, CDR2 SQIVND (reference sequence). Here the CDR3 DNA reads TGTGCCAGTAGTATCCGGGACATAAGCTCCTATAATTCACCCCTCCACTTT. It specifies CASSIRDISSYNSPLHF.

This clone was found a few times. This chain links TRBV3-1 (or the pseudogene TRBV3-2) with TRBJ1-1, with 9 bases matching TRBD1. Per germline, CDR1 LGHDT and CDR2 YNNKEL (reference sequence). With V trimmed by 6 bases and J by 0 bases, 5 bases remained unmatched. This CDR3 region has 15 residues. CDR3 protein: CASRVGTGMNTEAFF. The CDR3 nucleotides read TGTGCCAGCAGGGTTGGGACAGGGATGAACACTGAAGCTTTCTTT.

This sequence joins TRBV5-1 and TRBJ1-5; 9 positions agree with TRBD1. V dropped 4 bases and J dropped 5; count of bases not matched to a gene: 13. The CDR3 is 17 residues long. From germline, CDR1 is SGHRS and CDR2 YFSETQ. In DNA, the CDR3 is TGCGCCAGCAGCCCATGGGACAGGGCAACTCACGATCAGCCCCAGCATTTT. It yields the protein CASSPWDRATHDQPQHF.

The CDR3 DNA is TGTGCCAGCAGCTCTCAAACCACAAAGAATGAGCAGTTCTTC. It specifies CASSSQTTKNEQFF. The chain combines TRBV7-9 with TRBJ2-1; D is unresolved. Trimming pared 4 bases from V and 7 bases from J, leaving 14 bases between. The CDR3 consists of 14 residues. Germline V gives CDR1 SEHNR, CDR2 FQNEAQ (reference sequence).

This rearrangement joins TRBV29-1 to TRBJ1-5; 10 bases line up with TRBD1. CDR1 is SQVTM and CDR2 is ANQGSEA in the germline V gene. The CDR3 is 14 amino acids. The J segment lost 6 bases and the V segment lost 6 bases, leaving 8 bases of the junction unmatched. The CDR3 DNA sequence: TGCAGCGTCATGACAGGGGGCTTAGCTCAGCCCCAGCATTTT. This gives the protein CSVMTGGLAQPQHF.

The gene calls are TRBV4-2 and TRBJ2-3; TRBD1 might be the D (6 bases). V was trimmed by 4 bases and J by 2 bases, leaving 19 bases between them. Per germline, CDR1 LGHNA and CDR2 YNFKEQ. This CDR3 is 17 amino acids long. The CDR3 is CASSPMDSSYSTDTQYF. The CDR3 DNA sequence: TGTGCCAGCAGCCCCATGGACAGTTCTTATTCCACAGATACGCAGTATTTT.

J is TRBJ1-1 and V is TRBV7-9; D possibly corresponds to TRBD1 (6 bases). V gave up 3 bases and J gave up 0 bases, with 8 bases separating them. The CDR3 runs to 14 residues. The germline V gene has CDR1 SEHNR and CDR2 FQNEAQ (reference sequence). This CDR3 reads CASSFGQMNTEAFF. The CDR3 DNA reads as TGTGCCAGCAGCTTCGGACAGATGAACACTGAAGCTTTCTTT. The entire variable domain, with the rest obtained from reference TRBV7-9 and TRBJ1-1, is as follows: DTGVSQNPRHKITKRGQNVTFRCDPISEHNRLYWYRQTLGQGPEFLTYFQNEAQLEKSRLLSDRFSAERPKGSFSTLEIQRTEQGDSAMYLCASSFGQMNTEAFFGQGTRLTVV.

The chain joins TRBV18 to TRBJ2-3; D is perhaps TRBD1 (6 bases). V was trimmed by 3 bases and J by 1 base, leaving 11 bases between them. Per germline, CDR1 KGHSH and CDR2 LQKENI. There are 15 residues in the CDR3. The CDR3 DNA follows: TGTGCCAGCTCACCTGGACAGACGGGCACAGATACGCAGTATTTT. This gives the protein CASSPGQTGTDTQYF.

The chain links TRBV27 to TRBJ2-1; D may be TRBD2 (6 bases). This CDR3 comprises 18 residues. Trimming cost V 4 bases and J 0 bases, with 19 bases left between them. Germline-derived CDR1 and CDR2 are MNHEY and SMNVEV (reference sequence). The CDR3 nucleotides are TGTGCCAGCAGTTCCGCCCTGGGGGGACCGAGCTCCTACAATGAGCAGTTCTTC. Translation: CASSSALGGPSSYNEQFF.

This sequence joins TRBV7-8 and TRBJ2-7; weak D call: TRBD2 (6 bases). Germline CDR1 and CDR2: SGHVS and FQNEAQ. The CDR3 is 14 residues long. The V and J ends lost 4 bases and 2 bases respectively, with 12 bases between them. The CDR3 sequence: CASSSRDLTYEQYF. The CDR3 DNA reads TGTGCCAGCAGCTCTCGGGACTTAACCTACGAGCAGTACTTC. The full variable domain, in which reference TRBV7-8 and TRBJ2-7 provide the parts outside the CDR3, is GAGVSQSPRYKVAKRGQDVALRCDPISGHVSLFWYQQALGQGPEFLTYFQNEAQLDKSGLPSDRFFAERPEGSVSTLKIQRTQQEDSAVYLCASSSRDLTYEQYFGPGTRLTVT.

The chain recombines TRBV2 with TRBJ2-2; no firm D call. The CDR3 loop spans 15 amino acids. Per germline, CDR1 SNHLY and CDR2 FYNNEI. Trimming left V 3 bases short and J 6 bases short, with 14 bases between. CDR3 DNA: TGTGCCAGCAGTGACAGAGGAAGAAGTTCCGGGGAGCTGTTTTTT. Encoded protein: CASSDRGRSSGELFF. The complete variable domain, with remaining parts taken from reference TRBV2 and TRBJ2-2, reads EPEVTQTPSHQVTQMGQEVILRCVPISNHLYFYWYRQILGQKVEFLVSFYNNEISEKSEIFDDQFSVERPDGSNFTLKIRSTKLEDSAMYFCASSDRGRSSGELFFGEGSRLTVL.

The chain joins TRBV20-1 to TRBJ1-4; D not certain. CDR3 length: 11 residues. Trimming cost V 6 bases and J 1 base, with 3 bases left between them. CDR1 is DFQATT and CDR2 is SNEGSKA in the germline V gene (reference sequence). The DNA of the CDR3 is TGCAGTGCGAGAACTAATGAAAAACTGTTTTTT. This codes for CSARTNEKLFF.

This clone was seen a single time. The chain combines TRBV7-9 with TRBJ1-6, with 9 bases identical to TRBD1. The CDR3 has 16 amino acids. Unmatched junction bases numbered 11, after V lost 4 bases and J lost 10 bases. Germline assignment: CDR1 SEHNR and CDR2 FQNEAQ (reference sequence). DNA of the CDR3: TGTGCCAGCAGCTCAACCCGGACAGGGGAGAAATCACCCCTCCACTTT. This sequence encodes CASSSTRTGEKSPLHF.

The chain carries TRBV10-3 and TRBJ2-1; 9 bases are a match to TRBD2. Germline CDR1 and CDR2: ENHRY and SYGVKD. This CDR3 has 18 residues. Germline trimming cut 2 bases from V and 6 bases from J; bases unmatched to any gene: 14. The CDR3 loop is CAISEPRVGGRAGNEQFF. The CDR3 nucleotides are TGTGCCATCAGTGAGCCCCGGGTCGGCGGGAGGGCCGGCAATGAGCAGTTCTTC.

This clone was found once. The chain links TRBV19 to TRBJ2-5, with D tentatively TRBD2 (9 bases). Germline V gene sequence: CDR1 LNHDA, CDR2 SQIVND (reference sequence). The CDR3 totals 16 residues. V shed 4 bases and J shed 5 bases, with 20 bases lying between them. CDR3 DNA sequence: TGTGCCAGTAGTAGCGGGGGGGCAGGGGGCATTGAGACCCAGTACTTC. Translation gives CASSSGGAGGIETQYF.

This chain joins TRBV27 and TRBJ2-5; 10 nucleotides line up with TRBD1. J was trimmed by 5 bases and V by 5 bases; bases with no gene match: 11. This CDR3 has 16 amino acids. The germline gives CDR1 MNHEY, CDR2 SMNVEV (reference sequence). The DNA for the CDR3 is TGTGCCAGCAGTCCCGCCTCGACAGGGGGCTACGAGACCCAGTACTTC. This sequence encodes CASSPASTGGYETQYF.

This clone appeared a few times. The CDR3 sequence: CASSLGQGFVSEQFF. In DNA, the CDR3 is TGTGCCAGCAGCCTGGGACAGGGGTTTGTTAGTGAGCAGTTCTTC. This chain joins TRBV5-4 and TRBJ2-1, with 10 bases matching TRBD1. The germline V gene has CDR1 SGHNT and CDR2 YYREEE (reference sequence). With V trimmed by 4 bases and J by 9 bases, 10 bases remained unmatched. The CDR3 length is 15 residues.